These 25 T cell receptor beta chains were sequenced from one sample in a study of blood T cell repertoires in COVID-19. The assay was immunoSEQ multiplex PCR, and TCRdb's table has in-frame clones only and misses some. The repertoire holds some 40,000 clones, roughly 91% seen once, with more than 4.5% in the top ten. Sequencing input: peripheral blood. The receptors derive from a human donor in a cohort sampled during active COVID-19.

The chain recombines TRBV6-1 with TRBJ2-7, with TRBD1 matching over 8 bases. Trimming cost V 0 bases and J 2 bases; bases outside gene matches: 6. The germline V gene encodes CDR1 MNHNS and CDR2 SASEGT. This CDR3 contains 16 residues. CDR3 protein: CASSEAKGQGTYEQYF. CDR3 nucleotides: TGTGCCAGCAGTGAAGCTAAAGGACAGGGTACCTACGAGCAGTACTTC.

The chain uses TRBV11-2 and TRBJ2-1; D not resolved. With 1 base removed from V and 2 bases from J, the gap between germline ends came to 12 bases. This CDR3 spans 16 amino acids. Germline CDR1 reads SGHAT; CDR2 reads FQNNGV. In DNA, the CDR3 is TGTGCCAGCAGCTTAGTAGATAGTGCGACCTACAATGAGCAGTTCTTC. Protein sequence: CASSLVDSATYNEQFF.

The rearrangement uses TRBV3-1 (or the pseudogene TRBV3-2) and TRBJ2-7, with TRBD2 matching over 11 bases. The germline CDR1 and CDR2 sequences are LGHDT and YNNKEL (reference sequence). V was clipped by 4 bases and J by 9 bases; unmatched bases: 11. There are 15 residues in the CDR3. The CDR3 sequence: CASSPLAGGSKTQYF. CDR3 in DNA: TGTGCCAGCAGCCCCCTAGCGGGAGGATCCAAAACGCAGTACTTC.

The chain uses TRBV7-9 and TRBJ1-4; D unresolved. V lost 1 base, J lost 0 bases, and 6 bases lay in between. The germline V gene encodes CDR1 SEHNR and CDR2 FQNEAQ (reference sequence). CDR3 size: 15 residues. The DNA of the CDR3 is TGTGCCAGCAGCTTAGGGACTGCAACTAATGAAAAACTGTTTTTT. Protein product: CASSLGTATNEKLFF.

The V call is TRBV2, the J call TRBJ1-1, with 7 bases lining up with TRBD1. With V trimmed by 5 bases and J by 0 bases, 9 bases remained unmatched. Germline CDR1 SNHLY, CDR2 FYNNEI. The CDR3 runs 16 residues. The DNA of the CDR3 is TGTGCCAGCAGTAATAGACAGGGATTCATGAACACTGAAGCTTTCTTT. As protein: CASSNRQGFMNTEAFF.

CDR3 loop: CASSYSDSQPQHF. CDR3 coding DNA: TGTGCCAGCAGCTACAGTGATTCTCAGCCCCAGCATTTT. The V gene is TRBV7-9, the J gene TRBJ1-5; D unresolved. The germline V gene has CDR1 SEHNR and CDR2 FQNEAQ (reference sequence). V lost 4 bases, J lost 6 bases, and 10 bases lay in between. The CDR3 has 13 amino acids.

The chain has TRBV6-1 and TRBJ2-7, with TRBD2 matching 8 bases. The germline V gene encodes CDR1 MNHNS and CDR2 SASEGT. With V trimmed by 1 base and J by 0 bases, 2 bases remained unmatched. This CDR3 has 15 amino acids. In DNA, the CDR3 is TGTGCCAGCAGTGAAGTTGGGACTAGCTCCTACGAGCAGTACTTC. Translating it yields CASSEVGTSSYEQYF.

CDR3 sequence reads: CASSRSRGGSWGEQFF. The CDR3 DNA reads as TGTGCCAGCAGCCGAAGCCGAGGGGGCTCGTGGGGTGAGCAGTTCTTC. The chain joins TRBV3-1 (or the pseudogene TRBV3-2) to TRBJ2-1; 7 positions agree with TRBD1. The CDR3 is made up of 16 amino acids. Losses at the gene ends were 4 bases for V and 9 bases for J; bases not matched to a gene: 15. Germline values: CDR1 LGHDT, CDR2 YNNKEL (reference sequence).

This clone was counted once. This sequence joins TRBV15 and TRBJ2-3; D unresolved. V lost 0 bases, J lost 7 bases, and 8 bases lay in between. Germline CDR1 and CDR2: LNHNV and YYDKDF (reference sequence). The CDR3 runs to 13 residues. The CDR3 reads CATSRENENTQYF. As DNA, the CDR3 is TGTGCCACCAGCAGAGAAAATGAGAATACGCAGTATTTT.

V usage is TRBV4-2 and J usage is TRBJ2-2; 8 bases are a match to TRBD2. This CDR3 region has 17 residues. The germline CDR1 and CDR2 sequences are LGHNA and YNFKEQ. Trimming at V came to 0 bases and at J to 4 bases, leaving 7 bases not matched to a gene. CDR3 coding DNA: TGTGCCAGCAGCCAAGATGCCCAGCGGGAGACCACCGGGGAGCTGTTTTTT. Translated, it gives CASSQDAQRETTGELFF.

The chain employs TRBV12-3 or TRBV12-4 and TRBJ1-3; 7 bases line up with TRBD1. This CDR3 is built from 12 residues. V dropped 8 bases and J dropped 2; count of bases not matched to a gene: 0. The CDR3 DNA follows: TGTGCCAGCGACAGGGCTGGAAACACCATATATTTT. Encoded protein: CASDRAGNTIYF.

This clone was counted a single time. The rearrangement joins TRBV5-6 to TRBJ2-7; D may be TRBD1 (5 bases). This CDR3 spans 12 amino acids. Trimming cost V 2 bases and J 3 bases, with 6 bases left between them. CDR1 and CDR2 from the germline V gene are SGHDT and YYEEEE. CDR3 nucleotides: TGTGCCAGCAGCTTCGACAGCTACGAGCAGTACTTC. Translating gives CASSFDSYEQYF.

The chain uses TRBV5-1 and TRBJ2-2, with D perhaps matching TRBD2 (7 bases). Per the germline V gene, CDR1 is SGHRS and CDR2 is YFSETQ. The ends were cut back, 2 bases at V and 3 bases at J, with 11 bases in the middle. The CDR3 runs 15 residues. CDR3 loop: CASSFGGLDTGELFF. The CDR3 DNA follows: TGCGCCAGCAGCTTCGGGGGGCTAGACACCGGGGAGCTGTTTTTT.

This chain links TRBV27 with TRBJ1-2; 7 bases are a match to TRBD1. V lost 7 bases and J lost 3; bases outside the gene matches: 11. Germline V lookup: CDR1 MNHEY, CDR2 SMNVEV (reference sequence). The CDR3 is made up of 15 amino acids. The CDR3 DNA follows: TGTGCCAGCAAACCCACCGGACAGGACTACTATGGCTACACCTTC. Translating gives CASKPTGQDYYGYTF.

This sequence joins TRBV7-8 and TRBJ2-1, with D perhaps TRBD2 (7 bases). The CDR3 covers 14 residues. The germline V gene encodes CDR1 SGHVS and CDR2 FQNEAQ. V was trimmed by 1 base and J by 9 bases, leaving 13 bases between them. The DNA of the CDR3 is TGTGCCAGCAGCTTAGTCGGGGGGCAAATTGAGCAGTTCTTC. Its protein is CASSLVGGQIEQFF. Based on the CDR3 plus reference TRBV7-8 and TRBJ2-1, the full variable domain is GAGVSQSPRYKVAKRGQDVALRCDPISGHVSLFWYQQALGQGPEFLTYFQNEAQLDKSGLPSDRFFAERPEGSVSTLKIQRTQQEDSAVYLCASSLVGGQIEQFFGPGTRLTVL.

V and J are TRBV15 and TRBJ1-5; D unclear. The CDR3 contains 17 residues. V lost 1 base, J lost 4 bases, and 17 bases lay in between. Germline V gene sequence: CDR1 LNHNV, CDR2 YYDKDF (reference sequence). The DNA of the CDR3 is TGTGCCACCAGCAGAGCCGGGGAGGTGGGGAGTAATCAGCCCCAGCATTTT. Translation gives CATSRAGEVGSNQPQHF.

V is TRBV6-9 and J is TRBJ1-2; 9 bases are shared with TRBD1. V shed 6 bases, J shed 0 bases, and the junction held 5 bases outside the gene matches. Germline CDR1 MNHGY, CDR2 SVAAGI. The length of the CDR3 is 15 residues. The CDR3 sequence: CASSPGTGTNYGYTF. In nucleotides, the CDR3 is TGTGCCAGCAGCCCCGGGACAGGGACTAACTATGGCTACACCTTC.

This clone was seen once. The rearrangement joins TRBV7-6 to TRBJ2-1; 8 positions match TRBD2. The CDR3 has 16 amino acids. V lost 5 bases to trimming and J lost 8 bases; unmatched junction nucleotides: 14. Germline values: CDR1 SGHVS, CDR2 FNYEAQ. The CDR3 nucleotides read TGTGCCAGCAGCCTACTAGACCGGGGGGGCGTTGATGAGCAGTTCTTC. It yields the protein CASSLLDRGGVDEQFF.

The chain employs TRBV12-3 or TRBV12-4 and TRBJ1-2, with TRBD1 as a possible D gene (6 bases). CDR3 length: 13 residues. The ends were cut back, 6 bases at V and 5 bases at J, with 13 bases in the middle. DNA for the CDR3: TGTGCCAGCAGACCGGGGACATTTTATGGCTACACCTTC. Residues: CASRPGTFYGYTF.

This chain connects TRBV15 to TRBJ1-1; D might be TRBD1 (5 bases). This CDR3 has 18 amino acids. Per germline, CDR1 LNHNV and CDR2 YYDKDF (reference sequence). Trimming shortened V by 0 bases and J by 4 bases, and 21 bases separated the two germline ends. The CDR3 protein is CATSRESQLGRGSTEAFF. The CDR3 DNA reads as TGTGCCACCAGCAGAGAATCACAACTGGGGAGGGGTAGCACTGAAGCTTTCTTT.

This chain connects TRBV21-1 to TRBJ1-2; the D call in the table, TRBD1, was not verified against the DNA. TRBV21-1 is listed as a pseudogene. The CDR3 runs 17 residues. In DNA form, the CDR3 reads TGTGCCAGCAGCAAGTCCCTGGCCTTACAGCCTCTCTATGGCTACACCTTC. Amino acid sequence: CASSKSLALQPLYGYTF.

V gene TRBV3-1 (or the pseudogene TRBV3-2) combines with J gene TRBJ2-1, with 10 bases lining up with TRBD2. The V gene's germline CDR1 is LGHDT and CDR2 YNNKEL (reference sequence). This CDR3 is built from 16 residues. J gave up 10 bases and V 1 base, and 10 bases lay outside the gene matches. The CDR3 is CASSQVSAGGTREQFF. For the CDR3, the DNA is TGTGCCAGCAGCCAAGTGTCAGCGGGAGGGACTAGGGAGCAGTTCTTC.

V is TRBV27 and J is TRBJ1-1; TRBD1 matches at 8 bases. Germline V lookup: CDR1 MNHEY, CDR2 SMNVEV (reference sequence). The junction had 0 bases not matched to a gene; V was cut back by 2 bases and J by 1 base. This CDR3 has 14 amino acids. The DNA for the CDR3 is TGTGCCAGCAGTTTAGGACAGGGGAACACTGAAGCTTTCTTT. It translates to CASSLGQGNTEAFF.

V and J are TRBV6-6 and TRBJ2-7; 9 bases fit TRBD2. Germline-derived CDR1 and CDR2 are MNHNY and SVGAGI (reference sequence). With 4 bases clipped from V and 2 bases from J, the junction kept 6 bases outside the gene matches. This CDR3 spans 15 amino acids. The CDR3 sequence: CASSSTSGSTYEQYF. CDR3 bases: TGTGCCAGCAGTTCTACTAGCGGGTCCACCTACGAGCAGTACTTC.

CDR3 nucleotides: TGTGCCAGCAGCGGGTTTACTAATGAAAAACTGTTTTTT. Its protein is CASSGFTNEKLFF. V usage is TRBV6-5 and J usage is TRBJ1-4; D remains ambiguous. Per germline, CDR1 MNHEY and CDR2 SVGAGI. V lost 6 bases and J lost 2, with 7 bases in between. The CDR3 consists of 13 residues.